This record covers a single T cell receptor (beta chain). This clone has only one observation. Its specific antigen is unknown. Per-nucleotide qualities are absent, and no much larger clonotype sits a single base away. This sample is drawn from a study of blood T cell repertoires in COVID-19 (dated by TCRdb to the early 2020s). In the study overall: Samples from collaborators originated in the United States, Italy and Spain and spanned both the acute and convalescent phases of COVID-19. The material from the prospective study consisted of cDNA or gDNA derived from T cells, B-cell-depleted T cells, or PBMCs. Nearly every sample came with metadata listing a de-identified subject ID, COVID-19 status, age in years and sex. The dataset comprised deeply sampled blood TCRbeta repertoires from subjects exposed to, actively infected with, or recovered from COVID-19. The repertoires were released in a freely available public database meant as a resource for research on the immune response to SARS-CoV-2. Where available, HLA class I and class II types were obtained from metadata supplied by the sample provider rather than from assay-based typing. The samples were drawn from the first 160 participants of the ongoing ImmuneRACE study and from 1,254 subjects provided by 6 global collaborators.

Whole blood was collected in K2EDTA tubes by collaborating institutions according to the institutions' own protocols. For TCRbeta analysis, collaborators shipped samples as frozen whole blood, isolated PBMCs, or DNA extracted from either of those sample types. The immunoSEQ Assay, a bias-controlled multiplex PCR, was used to amplify TCRbeta CDR3 regions from genomic DNA. The source study handled its data this way. Within the assay, amplification of reference gene primers was used to estimate how many nucleated cells each sample contained. To quantify the absolute abundance of each unique TCRbeta CDR3 rearrangement, sequence reads were collapsed and filtered. For each sample, productive Simpson clonality was calculated as the square root of Simpson's diversity index over productive rearrangements. TCRdb obtained this table from immuneACCESS and retained in-frame rearrangements with V and J assigned. These tables miss some clones; where compared with another copy, unresolved V genes account for less than half of the shortfall, and the remainder is unexplained. That table furnishes V, J and clone size, whereas the DNA furnished D and trimming. The sample profile shows roughly 250,000 clones; 70% to 85% of them were found once. The ten largest clones add up to 4.9% of the sample.

General conclusions and limits of the study: How much clinical and demographic metadata was included differed by source and by participant, and the metadata was provided uncurated.

Sequencing used peripheral blood. This receptor was identified in a woman aged 80 or over with active or convalescent COVID-19.

The nucleotide sequence is given as TGTGCCAGCAGCACCACTAGCGGGGGGGCGACTGAGCAGTTCTTC. It translates as CASSTTSGGATEQFF. The rearrangement joined TRBV5-4 to TRBJ2-1; TRBD2 matches 13 bases in the middle. The junction shows trimming of 4 bases on V and 9 bases on J, and the gene matches do not reach 7 bases of it. There are 15 amino acids in the CDR3, from cysteine to phenylalanine inclusive. Just CDR3 DNA is preserved here, 45 bases in frame from base 1. The germline V gene (reference sequence) specifies SGHNT as CDR1 and YYREEE as CDR2.